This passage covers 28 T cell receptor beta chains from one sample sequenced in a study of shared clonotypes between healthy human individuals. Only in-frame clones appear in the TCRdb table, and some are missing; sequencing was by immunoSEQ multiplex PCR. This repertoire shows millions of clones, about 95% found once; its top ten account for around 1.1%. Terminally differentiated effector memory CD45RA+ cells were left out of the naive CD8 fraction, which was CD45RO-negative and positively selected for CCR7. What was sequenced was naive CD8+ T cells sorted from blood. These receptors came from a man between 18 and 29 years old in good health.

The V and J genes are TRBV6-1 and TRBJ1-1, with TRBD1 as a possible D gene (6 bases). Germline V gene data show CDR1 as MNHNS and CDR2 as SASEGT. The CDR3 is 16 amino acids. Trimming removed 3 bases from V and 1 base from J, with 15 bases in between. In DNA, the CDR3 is TGTGCCAGCAGTGACCGTTTTACAGGGAAGAACACTGAAGCTTTCTTT. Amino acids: CASSDRFTGKNTEAFF.

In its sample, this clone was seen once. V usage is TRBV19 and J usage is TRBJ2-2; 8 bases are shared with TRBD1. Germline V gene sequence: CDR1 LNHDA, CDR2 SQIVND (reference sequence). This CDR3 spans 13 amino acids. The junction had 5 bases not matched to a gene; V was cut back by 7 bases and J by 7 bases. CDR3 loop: CASNIGQGGELFF. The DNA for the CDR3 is TGTGCCAGTAACATCGGACAGGGCGGGGAGCTGTTTTTT.

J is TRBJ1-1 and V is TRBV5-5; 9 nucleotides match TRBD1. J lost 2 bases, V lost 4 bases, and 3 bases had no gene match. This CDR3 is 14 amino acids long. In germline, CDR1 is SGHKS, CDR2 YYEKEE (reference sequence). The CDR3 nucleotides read TGTGCCAGCAGCGGTACAGGGGGCAACACTGAAGCTTTCTTT. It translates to CASSGTGGNTEAFF.

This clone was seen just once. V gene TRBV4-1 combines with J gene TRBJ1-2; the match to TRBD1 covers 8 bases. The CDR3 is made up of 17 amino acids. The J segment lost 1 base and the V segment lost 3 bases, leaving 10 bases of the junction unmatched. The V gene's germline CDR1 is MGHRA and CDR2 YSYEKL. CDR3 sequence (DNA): TGCGCCAGCAGCCACTCCACGACAGGGGCTGATAACTATGGCTACACCTTC. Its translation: CASSHSTTGADNYGYTF.

This CDR3 reads CASSFRTGGAYGYTF. As DNA, the CDR3 is TGTGCCAGCAGTTTCCGGACAGGGGGCGCCTATGGCTACACCTTC. The rearrangement joins TRBV6-5 to TRBJ1-2, with 11 bases fitting TRBD1. The CDR3 spans 15 residues. The junction had 5 bases not matched to a gene; V was cut back by 4 bases and J by 4 bases. CDR1 is MNHEY and CDR2 is SVGAGI in the germline V gene.

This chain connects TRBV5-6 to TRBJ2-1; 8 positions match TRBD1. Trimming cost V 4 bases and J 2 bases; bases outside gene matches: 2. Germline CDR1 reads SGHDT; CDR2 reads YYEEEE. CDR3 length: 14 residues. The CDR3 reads CASSQDRAYNEQFF. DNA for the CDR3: TGTGCCAGCAGCCAGGACAGGGCCTACAATGAGCAGTTCTTC.

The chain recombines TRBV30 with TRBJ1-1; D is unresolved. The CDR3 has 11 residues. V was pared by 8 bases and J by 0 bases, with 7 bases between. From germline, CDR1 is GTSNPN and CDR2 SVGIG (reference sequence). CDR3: CAVRLNTEAFF. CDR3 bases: TGTGCCGTCCGATTGAACACTGAAGCTTTCTTT.

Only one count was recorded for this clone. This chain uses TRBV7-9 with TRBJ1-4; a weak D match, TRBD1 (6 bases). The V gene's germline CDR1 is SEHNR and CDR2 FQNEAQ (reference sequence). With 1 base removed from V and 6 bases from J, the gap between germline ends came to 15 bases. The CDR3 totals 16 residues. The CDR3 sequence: CASSLVPGQGDEKLFF. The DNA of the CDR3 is TGTGCCAGCAGCTTAGTACCGGGACAAGGGGATGAAAAACTGTTTTTT.

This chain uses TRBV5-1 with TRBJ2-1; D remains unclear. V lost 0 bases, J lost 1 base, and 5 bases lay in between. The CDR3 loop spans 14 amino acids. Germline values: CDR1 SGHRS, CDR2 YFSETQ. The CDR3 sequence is CASSLDGSYNEQFF. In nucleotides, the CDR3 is TGCGCCAGCAGCTTGGACGGTTCCTACAATGAGCAGTTCTTC.

In DNA form, the CDR3 reads TGTGCCAGCAGGTGGACTAGCGGGGGGGCCGTAGCCGGTACCTACGAGCAGTACTTC. Residues: CASRWTSGGAVAGTYEQYF. The chain employs TRBV27 and TRBJ2-7; 15 bases line up with TRBD2. The V gene's germline CDR1 is MNHEY and CDR2 SMNVEV (reference sequence). V was clipped by 6 bases and J by 2 bases; unmatched bases: 14. The CDR3 spans 19 residues.

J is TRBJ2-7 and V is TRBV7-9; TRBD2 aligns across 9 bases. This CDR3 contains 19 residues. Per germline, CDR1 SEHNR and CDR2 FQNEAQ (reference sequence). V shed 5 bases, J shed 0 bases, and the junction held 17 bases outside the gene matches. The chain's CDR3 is CASSLFGSGGHESSYEQYF. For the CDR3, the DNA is TGTGCCAGCAGCCTCTTCGGTAGCGGGGGCCATGAAAGCTCCTACGAGCAGTACTTC.

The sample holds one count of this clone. Written as DNA, the CDR3 is TGTGCCAGCTCACCAGGACCGGTCTACGAGCAGTACTTC. It specifies CASSPGPVYEQYF. V is TRBV18 and J is TRBJ2-7; D gene ambiguous. This CDR3 is 13 amino acids long. In germline, CDR1 is KGHSH, CDR2 LQKENI. The V end lost 2 bases, the J end lost 3 bases, and 8 bases lay between the germline ends.

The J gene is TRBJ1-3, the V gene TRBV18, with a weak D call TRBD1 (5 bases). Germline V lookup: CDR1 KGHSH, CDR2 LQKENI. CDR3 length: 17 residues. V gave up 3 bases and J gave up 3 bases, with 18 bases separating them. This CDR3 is CASSPEGQGIYGNTIYF. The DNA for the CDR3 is TGTGCCAGCTCACCCGAGGGGCAGGGAATATATGGAAACACCATATATTTT.

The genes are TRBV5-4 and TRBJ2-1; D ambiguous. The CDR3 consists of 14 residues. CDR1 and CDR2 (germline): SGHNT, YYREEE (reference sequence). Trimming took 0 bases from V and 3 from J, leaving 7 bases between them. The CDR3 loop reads CASSLASLYNEQFF. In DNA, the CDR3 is TGTGCCAGCAGCTTGGCAAGCCTCTACAATGAGCAGTTCTTC.

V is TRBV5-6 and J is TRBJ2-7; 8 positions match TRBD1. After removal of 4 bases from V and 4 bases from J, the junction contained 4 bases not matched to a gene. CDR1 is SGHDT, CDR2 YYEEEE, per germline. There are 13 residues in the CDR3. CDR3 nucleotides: TGTGCCAGCAGCGGGGACAGGCGGTACGAGCAGTACTTC. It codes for CASSGDRRYEQYF.

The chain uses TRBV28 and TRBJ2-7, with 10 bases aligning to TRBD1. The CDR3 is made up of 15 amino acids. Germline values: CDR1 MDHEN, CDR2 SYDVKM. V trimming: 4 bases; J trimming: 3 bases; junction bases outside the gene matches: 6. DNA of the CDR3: TGTGCCAGCAGTTATCCGGGACAGGGGATCTACGAGCAGTACTTC. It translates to CASSYPGQGIYEQYF.

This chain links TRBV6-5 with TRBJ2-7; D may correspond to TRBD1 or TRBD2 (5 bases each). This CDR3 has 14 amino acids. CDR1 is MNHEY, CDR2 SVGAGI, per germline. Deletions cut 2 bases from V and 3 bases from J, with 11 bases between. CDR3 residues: CASSYGGEYYEQYF. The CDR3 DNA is TGTGCCAGCAGTTACGGGGGAGAGTACTACGAGCAGTACTTC.

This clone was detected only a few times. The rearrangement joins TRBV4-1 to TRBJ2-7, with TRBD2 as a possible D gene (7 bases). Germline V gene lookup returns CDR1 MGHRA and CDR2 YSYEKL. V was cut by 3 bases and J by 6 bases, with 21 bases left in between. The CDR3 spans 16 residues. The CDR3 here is CASSQSARGGASEQYF. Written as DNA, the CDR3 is TGCGCCAGCAGCCAGTCGGCGAGGGGGGGCGCCTCCGAGCAGTACTTC.

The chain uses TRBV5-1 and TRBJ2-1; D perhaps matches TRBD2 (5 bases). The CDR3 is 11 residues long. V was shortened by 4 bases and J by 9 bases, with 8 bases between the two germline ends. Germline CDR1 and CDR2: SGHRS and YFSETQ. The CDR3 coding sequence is TGCGCCAGCAGCCTAGCCCTTGAGCAGTTCTTC. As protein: CASSLALEQFF.

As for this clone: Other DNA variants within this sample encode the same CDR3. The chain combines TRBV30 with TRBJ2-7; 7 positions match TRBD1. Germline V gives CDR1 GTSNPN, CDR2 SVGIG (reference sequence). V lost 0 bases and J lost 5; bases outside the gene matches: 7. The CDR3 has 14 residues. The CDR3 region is CAWSVTGVRDEQYF. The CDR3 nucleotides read TGTGCCTGGAGTGTTACAGGGGTTCGGGACGAGCAGTACTTC.

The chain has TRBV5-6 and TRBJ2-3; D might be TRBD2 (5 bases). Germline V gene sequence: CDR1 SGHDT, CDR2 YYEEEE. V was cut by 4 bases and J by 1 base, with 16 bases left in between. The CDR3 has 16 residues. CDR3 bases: TGTGCCAGCAGCCCCTACCTCATCGGGGGCACAGATACGCAGTATTTT. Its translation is CASSPYLIGGTDTQYF.

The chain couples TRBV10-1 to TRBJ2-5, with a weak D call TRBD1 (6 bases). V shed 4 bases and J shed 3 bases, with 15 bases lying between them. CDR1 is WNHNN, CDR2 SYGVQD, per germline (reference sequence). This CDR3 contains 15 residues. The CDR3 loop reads CASSGTADGEETQYF. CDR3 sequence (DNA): TGCGCCAGCAGTGGGACAGCCGACGGGGAAGAGACCCAGTACTTC.

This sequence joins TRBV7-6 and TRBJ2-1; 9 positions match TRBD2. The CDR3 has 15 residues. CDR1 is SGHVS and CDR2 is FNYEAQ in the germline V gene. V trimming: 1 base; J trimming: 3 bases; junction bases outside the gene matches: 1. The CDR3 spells CASSLDSGGYNEQFF. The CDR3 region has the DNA TGTGCCAGCAGCTTAGATAGCGGGGGCTACAATGAGCAGTTCTTC.

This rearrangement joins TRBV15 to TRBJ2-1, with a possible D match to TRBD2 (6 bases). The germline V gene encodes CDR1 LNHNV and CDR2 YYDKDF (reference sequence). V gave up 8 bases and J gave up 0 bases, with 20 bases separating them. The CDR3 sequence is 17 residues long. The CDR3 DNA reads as TGTGCCACCGGTGGGACTCAAGCGGGCCGCTCCTACAATGAGCAGTTCTTC. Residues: CATGGTQAGRSYNEQFF.

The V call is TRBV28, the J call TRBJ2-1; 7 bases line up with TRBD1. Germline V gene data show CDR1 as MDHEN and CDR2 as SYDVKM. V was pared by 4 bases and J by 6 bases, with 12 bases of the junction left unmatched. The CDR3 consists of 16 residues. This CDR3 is CASSSLDRSRANEQFF. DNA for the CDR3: TGTGCCAGCAGTTCCCTGGACAGGTCGAGGGCCAATGAGCAGTTCTTC.

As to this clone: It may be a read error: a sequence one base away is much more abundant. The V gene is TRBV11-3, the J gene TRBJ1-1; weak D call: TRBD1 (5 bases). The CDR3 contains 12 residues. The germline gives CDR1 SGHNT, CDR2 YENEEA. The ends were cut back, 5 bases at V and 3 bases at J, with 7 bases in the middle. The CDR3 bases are TGTGCCAGCAGCATGGGGGACACTGAAGCTTTCTTT. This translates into CASSMGDTEAFF.

The DNA of the CDR3 is TGTGCCAGCAGAGGGCCTATAGCGGGGGGGCCGAAGACCCAGTACTTC. Amino acid sequence: CASRGPIAGGPKTQYF. The genes are TRBV2 and TRBJ2-5, with 11 nucleotides matching TRBD2. CDR1 is SNHLY and CDR2 is FYNNEI in the germline V gene. The junction had 12 bases not matched to a gene; V was cut back by 6 bases and J by 6 bases. The CDR3 totals 16 residues. The full variable domain, completed using reference TRBV2 and TRBJ2-5, is EPEVTQTPSHQVTQMGQEVILRCVPISNHLYFYWYRQILGQKVEFLVSFYNNEISEKSEIFDDQFSVERPDGSNFTLKIRSTKLEDSAMYFCASRGPIAGGPKTQYFGPGTRLLVL.

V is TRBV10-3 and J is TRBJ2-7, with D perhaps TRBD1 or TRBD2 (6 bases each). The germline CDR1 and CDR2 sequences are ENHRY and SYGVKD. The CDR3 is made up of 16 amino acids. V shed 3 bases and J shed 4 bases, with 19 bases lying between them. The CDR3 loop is CAISDVGPRGRYEQYF. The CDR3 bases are TGTGCCATCAGTGATGTAGGACCCCGGGGGCGTTACGAGCAGTACTTC.